This T cell receptor (beta chain) appears in the sequencing data of a study of blood T cell repertoires in COVID-19. The CDR3 totals 14 residues. Trimming took off 5 bases at V and 8 bases at J, with 18 bases between the two ends. From germline, CDR1 is LNHNV and CDR2 YYDKDF (reference sequence). Source study methods: Scientists estimated how many nucleated cells there were by amplifying reference gene primers. Libraries were prepared by immunoSEQ multiplex PCR; TCRdb keeps only in-frame clonotypes and omits some of them. V, J and clone size reflect that table, while D and trimming were determined from the DNA. In the table there are about 140,000 clones, around 80% of which are singletons. This clone showed up many times.

The sample comprised peripheral blood. This TCR was sampled from a man aged 55 to 69 with acute or convalescent COVID-19. This rearrangement joins TRBV15 to TRBJ1-2, with a weak D call TRBD1 (5 bases). The CDR3 region has the DNA TGTGCCACCAGCGCCGGGGACTCCTTTTGGGGCTACACCTTC. As protein: CATSAGDSFWGYTF.